What follows are 14 T cell receptor beta chains derived from one specimen sequenced in a study of T-cell reconstitution after alpha-beta-depleted transplantation in children. Unique molecular identifiers were built into the TCRbeta library. TCRdb re-derived calls from the PCR reads in MiXCR, one entry per CDR3 protein. The table shows 700,000 to 950,000 distinct CDR3 sequences, with 16% occurring only once. This specimen consisted of PBMCs, mostly from graft donor cells, obtained 360 days after TCRalphabeta/CD19-depleted stem cell transplant. The receptors originated from a male patient aged 5 to 17 who had a stem cell transplant for acute lymphoblastic leukemia, so the T cells may come from the graft donor.

The rearrangement uses TRBV5-1 and TRBJ2-1; no firm D call. The CDR3 totals 18 residues. V shed 0 bases and J shed 3 bases, with 19 bases lying between them. The germline gives CDR1 SGHRS, CDR2 YFSETQ. The CDR3, as DNA: TGCGCCAGCAGCTTGGAATTCCGGCTCCCCAACTACTACAATGAGCAGTTCTTC. Amino acid sequence: CASSLEFRLPNYYNEQFF.

The rearrangement uses TRBV3-1 and TRBJ2-7; no firm D call. The CDR3 runs to 15 residues. Trimming left V 2 bases short and J 3 bases short, with 14 bases between. Germline CDR1 LGHDT, CDR2 YNNKEL (reference sequence). In DNA form, the CDR3 reads TGTGCCAGCAGCCAACTCCGGGCCGCACTCTACGAGCAGTACTTC. This gives the protein CASSQLRAALYEQYF.

This clonotype has only a few counts. The rearrangement links TRBV27 to TRBJ1-6; D gene uncertain. The CDR3 length is 16 residues. CDR1 is MNHEY, CDR2 SMNVEV, per germline (reference sequence). Trimming cost V 6 bases and J 9 bases, with 21 bases left between them. CDR3 DNA: TGTGCCAGCAGAGATAACGTCGCGCACATCGGTTCACCCCTCCACTTT. Its translation is CASRDNVAHIGSPLHF.

This sequence joins TRBV5-1 and TRBJ2-5; 9 positions match TRBD2. This CDR3 contains 16 residues. V dropped 0 bases and J dropped 4; count of bases not matched to a gene: 7. In germline, CDR1 is SGHRS, CDR2 YFSETQ. The CDR3 DNA sequence: TGCGCCAGCAGCTTGGGAGCCGGACTAGCGCGAGAGACCCAGTACTTC. As protein: CASSLGAGLARETQYF. The full variable domain, completed using reference TRBV5-1 and TRBJ2-5, is KAGVTQTPRYLIKTRGQQVTLSCSPISGHRSVSWYQQTPGQGLQFLFEYFSETQRNKGNFPGRFSGRQFSNSRSEMNVSTLELGDSALYLCASSLGAGLARETQYFGPGTRLLVL.

The V and J genes are TRBV20-1 and TRBJ2-7; tentatively, D is TRBD2 (5 bases). Germline loops: CDR1 DFQATT, CDR2 SNEGSKA (reference sequence). The CDR3 loop spans 18 amino acids. V dropped 0 bases and J dropped 1 base, with 22 bases sitting between them. This chain's CDR3 is CSARDTANGLPISYEQYF. The CDR3, as DNA: TGCAGTGCTAGAGATACGGCCAACGGACTCCCAATATCCTACGAGCAGTACTTC.

This clonotype was counted ten times or more. The V call is TRBV20-1, the J call TRBJ2-1; 9 bases are shared with TRBD2. The V segment lost 6 bases and the J segment 8 bases; nucleotides outside the gene matches: 8. This CDR3 contains 13 residues. The V gene's germline CDR1 is DFQATT and CDR2 SNEGSKA (reference sequence). The CDR3 spells CSAESSSGDEQFF. DNA for the CDR3: TGCAGTGCGGAATCCTCTAGCGGGGATGAGCAGTTCTTC.

The chain employs TRBV18 and TRBJ2-1, with TRBD1 identical over 11 bases. In germline, CDR1 is KGHSH, CDR2 LQKENI. The V gene end was trimmed by 5 bases and the J gene end by 2 bases; junction bases not matched to a gene: 8. CDR3 size: 17 residues. CDR3 in amino acids: CASSSRGQGVTYNEQFF. CDR3 DNA sequence: TGTGCCAGCTCATCCAGGGGACAGGGGGTCACCTACAATGAGCAGTTCTTC.

This clonotype appeared a few times. V gene TRBV7-6 combines with J gene TRBJ2-7; D remains unclear. This CDR3 comprises 16 residues. Germline V lookup: CDR1 SGHVS, CDR2 FNYEAQ. V shed 0 bases and J shed 5 bases, with 17 bases lying between them. Written as DNA, the CDR3 is TGTGCCAGCAGCTTAGCCTTCAGGCCGTATTCCCACGAGCAGTACTTC. Protein sequence: CASSLAFRPYSHEQYF.

This clonotype was found a few times. The chain joins TRBV5-1 to TRBJ2-7, with D perhaps TRBD1 (6 bases). Looked up from germline, CDR1 is SGHRS and CDR2 is YFSETQ. This CDR3 spans 14 amino acids. V lost 0 bases, J lost 7 bases, and 14 bases lay in between. The CDR3 DNA reads as TGCGCCAGCAGCTTGGTGGACAGTGGATGGGAGCAGTACTTC. Translation gives CASSLVDSGWEQYF.

The chain is built from TRBV29-1 and TRBJ2-7; D not resolved. From germline, CDR1 is SQVTM and CDR2 ANQGSEA. The CDR3 length is 14 residues. V gave up 4 bases and J gave up 0 bases, with 13 bases separating them. The CDR3 is CSVAGAWGSYEQYF. For the CDR3, the DNA is TGCAGCGTTGCCGGAGCCTGGGGCTCCTACGAGCAGTACTTC.

This clonotype came up a few times. The CDR3 loop is CSAWPQGTNTEAFF. The DNA for the CDR3 is TGCAGTGCCTGGCCCCAGGGTACGAACACTGAAGCTTTCTTT. The chain links TRBV20-1 to TRBJ1-1, with D perhaps TRBD1 (5 bases). CDR1 and CDR2 from the germline V gene are DFQATT and SNEGSKA (reference sequence). Trimming took off 6 bases at V and 1 base at J, with 15 bases between the two ends. The CDR3 has 14 amino acids.

This rearrangement joins TRBV18 to TRBJ1-1; tentatively, D is TRBD1 (6 bases). Trimming took off 7 bases at V and 3 bases at J, with 12 bases between the two ends. Germline V gene sequence: CDR1 KGHSH, CDR2 LQKENI. The CDR3 consists of 13 residues. The CDR3 nucleotides are TGTGCCAGCTACTTGCAGGGGTACACTGAAGCTTTCTTT. Translation: CASYLQGYTEAFF.

The V gene is TRBV12-3 or TRBV12-4, the J gene TRBJ2-5; the D is unclear. V shed 7 bases and J shed 2 bases, with 11 bases lying between them. This CDR3 is 13 amino acids long. The CDR3 is CASNRGPQETQYF. For the CDR3, the DNA is TGTGCCAGCAACCGAGGACCTCAAGAGACCCAGTACTTC.

V and J are TRBV18 and TRBJ2-1; TRBD2 might be the D (5 bases). V lost 3 bases and J lost 4, with 16 bases in between. The CDR3 length is 16 residues. Germline V gene sequence: CDR1 KGHSH, CDR2 LQKENI. The chain's CDR3 is CASSPWVPEVYNEQFF. In DNA, the CDR3 is TGTGCCAGCTCACCTTGGGTACCGGAGGTATACAATGAGCAGTTCTTC. Full variable domain (rest looked up from reference TRBV18 and TRBJ2-1): NAGVMQNPRHLVRRRGQEARLRCSPMKGHSHVYWYRQLPEEGLKFMVYLQKENIIDESGMPKERFSAEFPKEGPSILRIQQVVRGDSAAYFCASSPWVPEVYNEQFFGPGTRLTVL.